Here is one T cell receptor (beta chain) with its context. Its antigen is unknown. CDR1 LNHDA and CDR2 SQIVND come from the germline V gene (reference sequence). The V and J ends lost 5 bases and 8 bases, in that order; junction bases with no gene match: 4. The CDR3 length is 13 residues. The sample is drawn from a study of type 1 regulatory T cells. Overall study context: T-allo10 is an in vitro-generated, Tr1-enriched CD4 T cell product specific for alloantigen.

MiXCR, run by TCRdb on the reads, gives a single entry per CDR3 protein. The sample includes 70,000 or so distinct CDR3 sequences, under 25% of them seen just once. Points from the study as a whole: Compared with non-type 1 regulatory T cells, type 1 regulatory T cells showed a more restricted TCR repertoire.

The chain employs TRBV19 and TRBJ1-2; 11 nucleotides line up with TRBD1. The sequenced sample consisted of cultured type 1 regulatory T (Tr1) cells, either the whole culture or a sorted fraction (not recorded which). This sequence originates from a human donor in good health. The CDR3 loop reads CASSSRTGGGYTF. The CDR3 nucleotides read TGTGCCAGTAGTTCGCGGACAGGGGGCGGCTACACCTTC.